A single sample gave rise to the 14 T cell receptor beta chains below, sequenced in a study of T cells in Graves' hyperthyroidism and ophthalmopathy. RNA transcripts served as the template for amplifying TCR beta CDR3 regions. The HTBI set primed first-round TCR CDR3 RT-PCR. In TCRdb, the multiplex PCR reads were re-called with MiXCR into one record per CDR3 protein. The table shows 490,000 or so distinct CDR3 sequences, with 15% to 20% occurring only once. Sequenced sample: blood. The receptor set was obtained from a man aged 35-49 years with Graves' ophthalmopathy.

The chain joins TRBV6-1 to TRBJ1-1, with D unclear. The germline V gene has CDR1 MNHNS and CDR2 SASEGT. The CDR3 is 14 amino acids. Trimming left V 6 bases short and J 2 bases short, with 13 bases between. CDR3 bases: TGTGCCAGCAGCGGCGGCCTCCTCAACACTGAAGCTTTCTTT. It encodes CASSGGLLNTEAFF.

The sample holds many counts of this clonotype. CDR3 amino acids: CASSPHPDGELFF. The CDR3 DNA is TGTGCCAGCTCACCCCACCCGGACGGGGAGCTGTTTTTT. The chain has TRBV18 and TRBJ2-2; D not resolved. The CDR3 sequence is 13 residues long. V was pared by 3 bases and J by 7 bases, with 9 bases between. Germline V CDR1 and CDR2: KGHSH, LQKENI.

The sample holds many counts of this clonotype. The genes are TRBV20-1 and TRBJ2-3; no reliable D call. This CDR3 has 15 residues. With 3 bases removed from V and 6 bases from J, the gap between germline ends came to 19 bases. Germline V gene lookup returns CDR1 DFQATT and CDR2 SNEGSKA (reference sequence). Here the CDR3 reads CSASPFAASADTQYF. CDR3 in DNA: TGCAGTGCTAGCCCCTTCGCCGCCTCGGCGGATACGCAGTATTTT.

This clonotype was seen ten or more times. The chain combines TRBV7-9 with TRBJ2-1; 12 positions agree with TRBD2. Germline CDR1 and CDR2: SEHNR and FQNEAQ (reference sequence). This CDR3 is 15 amino acids long. The J segment lost 8 bases and the V segment lost 5 bases, leaving 7 bases of the junction unmatched. The CDR3 reads CASSPSRLAGDEQFF. The DNA of the CDR3 is TGTGCCAGCAGCCCGTCCAGACTAGCGGGAGATGAGCAGTTCTTC.

This chain joins TRBV20-1 and TRBJ2-3; D could derive from TRBD1 or TRBD2 (7 bases each). CDR1 and CDR2 from the germline V gene are DFQATT and SNEGSKA (reference sequence). This CDR3 is 15 amino acids long. The germline V and J ends were trimmed by 3 bases and 1 base, with 14 bases remaining between them. DNA of the CDR3: TGCAGTGCTAGCAGGGGGAGGGGGGGCACAGATACGCAGTATTTT. This gives the protein CSASRGRGGTDTQYF.

To note about this clonotype: A much larger clone sits a single nucleotide away, making a read error possible. This sequence joins TRBV20-1 and TRBJ2-1; 7 bases fit TRBD2. Germline values: CDR1 DFQATT, CDR2 SNEGSKA (reference sequence). The CDR3 runs 15 residues. V shed 6 bases and J 6 bases; nucleotides not matched to a gene: 14. The CDR3 nucleotides read TGCAGTGCGGGTAAAGGGGCAGCGGGGAGCAATGAGCAGTTCTTC. This codes for CSAGKGAAGSNEQFF.

This clonotype was seen more than once but under ten times. The V gene is TRBV27, the J gene TRBJ2-1; D not resolved. Germline V gives CDR1 MNHEY, CDR2 SMNVEV (reference sequence). The CDR3 runs 13 residues. V shed 5 bases and J shed 12 bases, with 17 bases lying between them. The CDR3 reads CASSLTPWKGQFF. The CDR3, as DNA: TGTGCCAGCAGTCTCACCCCCTGGAAGGGGCAGTTCTTC.

The chain couples TRBV15 to TRBJ1-1; maybe TRBD1 (5 bases). Germline-derived CDR1 and CDR2 are LNHNV and YYDKDF (reference sequence). V lost 1 base and J lost 1, with 10 bases in between. CDR3 size: 15 residues. CDR3 amino acids: CATSRGGGGNTEAFF. The DNA for the CDR3 is TGTGCCACCAGCAGAGGCGGCGGGGGGAACACTGAAGCTTTCTTT. Variable domain in full (rest from reference TRBV15 and TRBJ1-1): DAMVIQNPRYQVTQFGKPVTLSCSQTLNHNVMYWYQQKSSQAPKLLFHYYDKDFNNEADTPDNFQSRRPNTSFCFLDIRSPGLGDTAMYLCATSRGGGGNTEAFFGQGTRLTVV.

This clonotype came up a few times. The germline gene is not matched at one end of the junction; a read error may be the cause. The V call is TRBV5-1, the J call TRBJ2-3, with 11 bases identical to TRBD2. The CDR3 is 14 amino acids. CDR1 and CDR2 (germline): SGHRS, YFSETQ. CDR3 region: CASGFSGREDTQYF. In DNA form, the CDR3 reads TGCGCCAGCGGCTTTAGCGGGAGGGAAGATACGCAGTATTTT.

This clonotype appeared a few times. The chain joins TRBV7-9 to TRBJ2-5, with D possibly TRBD1 on 5 matching bases. The CDR3 totals 14 residues. CDR1 and CDR2 from the germline V gene are SEHNR and FQNEAQ (reference sequence). The germline V and J ends were trimmed by 3 bases and 2 bases, with 10 bases remaining between them. CDR3 region: CASSFDRRQETQYF. The CDR3 DNA follows: TGTGCCAGCAGCTTCGACAGACGACAAGAGACCCAGTACTTC.

CDR3 coding DNA: TGTGCCAGTAGTAGAGGACTAGCGGGAGGCATGAACACCGGGGAGCTGTTTTTT. This gives the protein CASSRGLAGGMNTGELFF. The rearrangement links TRBV19 to TRBJ2-2; 14 bases agree with TRBD2. Germline CDR1 LNHDA, CDR2 SQIVND (reference sequence). Unmatched junction bases numbered 5, after V lost 4 bases and J lost 1 base. The CDR3 runs to 18 residues.

This clonotype was detected a few times. The genes are TRBV18 and TRBJ1-4; D is possibly TRBD1 (5 bases). Trimming cost V 3 bases and J 0 bases, with 8 bases left between them. This CDR3 spans 15 amino acids. Germline lookup yields CDR1 KGHSH and CDR2 LQKENI. The DNA for the CDR3 is TGTGCCAGCTCACCGGGGACCTCAACTAATGAAAAACTGTTTTTT. This translates into CASSPGTSTNEKLFF.

The chain recombines TRBV5-1 with TRBJ2-5; no reliable D call. Trimming removed 4 bases from V and 1 base from J, with 11 bases in between. Germline loops: CDR1 SGHRS, CDR2 YFSETQ. The CDR3 extends over 14 amino acids. Here the CDR3 reads CASSPGPPQETQYF. Here the CDR3 DNA reads TGCGCCAGCAGCCCCGGGCCTCCCCAAGAGACCCAGTACTTC.

This clonotype was seen more than once but under ten times. Compared with germline, one end of the junction differs, possibly owing to a read error. The chain joins TRBV20-1 to TRBJ1-5; a possible D gene is TRBD1 (5 bases). The CDR3 spans 18 residues. Germline V CDR1 and CDR2: DFQATT, SNEGSKA (reference sequence). CDR3 sequence (DNA): TGCAGTGCTGGAGACAGTGTAGGGCAAGGGCAAGGCAATCAGCCCCAGCATTTT. Protein: CSAGDSVGQGQGNQPQHF.